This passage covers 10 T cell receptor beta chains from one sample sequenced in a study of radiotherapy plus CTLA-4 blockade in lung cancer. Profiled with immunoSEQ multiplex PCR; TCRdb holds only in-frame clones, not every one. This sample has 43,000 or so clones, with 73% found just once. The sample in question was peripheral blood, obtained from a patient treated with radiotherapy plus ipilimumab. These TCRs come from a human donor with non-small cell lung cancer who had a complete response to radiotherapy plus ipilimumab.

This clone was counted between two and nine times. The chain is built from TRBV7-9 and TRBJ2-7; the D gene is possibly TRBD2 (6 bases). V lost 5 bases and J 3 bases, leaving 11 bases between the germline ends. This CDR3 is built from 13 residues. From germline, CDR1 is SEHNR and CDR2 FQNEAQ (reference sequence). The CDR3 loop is CASSRDWRYEQYF. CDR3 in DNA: TGTGCCAGCAGCAGGGACTGGCGCTACGAGCAGTACTTC. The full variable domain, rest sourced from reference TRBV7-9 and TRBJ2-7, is DTGVSQNPRHKITKRGQNVTFRCDPISEHNRLYWYRQTLGQGPEFLTYFQNEAQLEKSRLLSDRFSAERPKGSFSTLEIQRTEQGDSAMYLCASSRDWRYEQYFGPGTRLTVT.

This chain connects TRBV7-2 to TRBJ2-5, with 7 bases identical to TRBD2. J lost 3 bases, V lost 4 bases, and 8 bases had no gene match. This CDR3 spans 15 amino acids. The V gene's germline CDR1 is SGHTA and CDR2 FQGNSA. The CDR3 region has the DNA TGTGCCAGCAGCTGGGGGGGACGGGGTGAAGAGACCCAGTACTTC. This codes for CASSWGGRGEETQYF. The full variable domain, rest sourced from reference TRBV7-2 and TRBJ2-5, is GAGVSQSPSNKVTEKGKDVELRCDPISGHTALYWYRQSLGQGLEFLIYFQGNSAPDKSGLPSDRFSAERTGGSVSTLTIQRTQQEDSAVYLCASSWGGRGEETQYFGPGTRLLVL.

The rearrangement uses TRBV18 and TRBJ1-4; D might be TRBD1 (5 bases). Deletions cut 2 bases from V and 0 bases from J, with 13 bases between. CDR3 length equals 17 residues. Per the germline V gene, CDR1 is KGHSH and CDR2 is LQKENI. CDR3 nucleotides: TGTGCCAGCTCACCAGCAGCTGGCAGGGCAACTAATGAAAAACTGTTTTTT. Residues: CASSPAAGRATNEKLFF.

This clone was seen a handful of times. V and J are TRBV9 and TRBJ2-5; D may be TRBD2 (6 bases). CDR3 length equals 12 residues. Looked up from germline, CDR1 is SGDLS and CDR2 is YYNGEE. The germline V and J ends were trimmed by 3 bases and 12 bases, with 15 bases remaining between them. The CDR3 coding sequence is TGTGCCAGCAGCGCAGATTCCGGGACTGAGTACTTC. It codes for CASSADSGTEYF.

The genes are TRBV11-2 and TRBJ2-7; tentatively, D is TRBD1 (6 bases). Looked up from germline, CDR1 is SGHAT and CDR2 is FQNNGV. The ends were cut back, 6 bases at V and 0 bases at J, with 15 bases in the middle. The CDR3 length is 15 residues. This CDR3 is CASSLHRAPSYEQYF. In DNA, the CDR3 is TGTGCCAGCAGTCTTCACAGGGCCCCCTCCTACGAGCAGTACTTC.

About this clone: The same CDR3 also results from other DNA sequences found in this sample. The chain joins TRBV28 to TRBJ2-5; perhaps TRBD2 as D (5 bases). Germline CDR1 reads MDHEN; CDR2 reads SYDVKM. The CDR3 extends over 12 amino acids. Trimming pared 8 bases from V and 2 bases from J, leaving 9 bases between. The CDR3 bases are TGTGCCAGCCGGGCGGGTCAAGAGACCCAGTACTTC. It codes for CASRAGQETQYF.

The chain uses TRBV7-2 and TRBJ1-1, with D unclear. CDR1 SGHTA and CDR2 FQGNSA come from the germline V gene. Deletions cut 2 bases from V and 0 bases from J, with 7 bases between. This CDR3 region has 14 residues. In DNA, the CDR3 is TGTGCCAGCAGCTTAAATCTCCTGAACACTGAAGCTTTCTTT. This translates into CASSLNLLNTEAFF.

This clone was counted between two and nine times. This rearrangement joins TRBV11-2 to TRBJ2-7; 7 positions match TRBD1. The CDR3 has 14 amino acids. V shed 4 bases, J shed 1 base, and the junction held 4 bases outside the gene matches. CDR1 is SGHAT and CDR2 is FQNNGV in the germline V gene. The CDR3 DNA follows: TGTGCCAGCAGCTCGTCGGGACAGTCCTACGAGCAGTACTTC. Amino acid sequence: CASSSSGQSYEQYF.

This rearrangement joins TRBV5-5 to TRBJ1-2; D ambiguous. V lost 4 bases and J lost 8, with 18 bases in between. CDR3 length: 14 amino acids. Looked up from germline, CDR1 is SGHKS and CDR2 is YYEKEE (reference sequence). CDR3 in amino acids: CASSPAGSTEGYTF. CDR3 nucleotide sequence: TGTGCCAGCAGCCCGGCCGGGAGCACCGAGGGCTACACCTTC.

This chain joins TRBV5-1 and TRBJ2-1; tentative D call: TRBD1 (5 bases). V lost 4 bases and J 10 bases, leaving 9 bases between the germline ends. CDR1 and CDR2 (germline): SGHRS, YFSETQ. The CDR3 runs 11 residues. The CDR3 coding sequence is TGCGCCAGCAGCCAGGGTTGGGAGCAGTTCTTC. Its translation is CASSQGWEQFF.